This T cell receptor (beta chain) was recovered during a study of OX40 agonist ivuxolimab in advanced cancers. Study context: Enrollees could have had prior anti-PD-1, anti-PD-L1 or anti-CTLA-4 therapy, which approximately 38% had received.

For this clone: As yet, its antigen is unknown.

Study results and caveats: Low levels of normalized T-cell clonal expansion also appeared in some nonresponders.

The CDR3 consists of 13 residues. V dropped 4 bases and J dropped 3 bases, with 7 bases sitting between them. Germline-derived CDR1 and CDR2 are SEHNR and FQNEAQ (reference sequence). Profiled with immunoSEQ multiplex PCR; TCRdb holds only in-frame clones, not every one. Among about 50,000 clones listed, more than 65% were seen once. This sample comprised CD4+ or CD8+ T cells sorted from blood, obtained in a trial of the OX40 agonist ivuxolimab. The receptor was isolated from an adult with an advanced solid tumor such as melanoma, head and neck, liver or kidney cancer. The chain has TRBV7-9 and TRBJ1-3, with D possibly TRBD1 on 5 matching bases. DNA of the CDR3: TGTGCCAGCAGCTGGGGGTTTGGAAACACCATATATTTT. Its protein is CASSWGFGNTIYF. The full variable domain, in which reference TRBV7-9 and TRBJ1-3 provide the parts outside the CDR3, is DTGVSQNPRHKITKRGQNVTFRCDPISEHNRLYWYRQTLGQGPEFLTYFQNEAQLEKSRLLSDRFSAERPKGSFSTLEIQRTEQGDSAMYLCASSWGFGNTIYFGEGSWLTVV.